A selection of T cell receptor beta chains follows, all from one sample in a study of T cell responses to AZD1222 COVID-19 vaccine. Assay used: immunoSEQ multiplex PCR; TCRdb lists only in-frame clones, some missing. The sample contains about 160,000 clones, 85% to 95% of which appear only once. Specimen: peripheral blood, collected on day 0 of AZD1222 vaccination. These receptors were obtained from an adult in good health. The CDR3 runs from the conserved cysteine through the conserved F or W. The D gene is left open where the match is weak. Rows give clone size only sometimes, using once, few, many, or a class for an expanded clone.

TRBV7-9	18	NA	TRBJ2-7	once	CASSLLRVGDKATIWQYF	TGTGCCAGCAGCTTACTCAGGGTAGGCGATAAGGCTACGATATGGCAGTACTTC
TRBV6-1	14	TRBD1	TRBJ1-1	NA	CASSDQGALAEAFF	TGTGCCAGCAGTGATCAGGGGGCTCTGGCTGAAGCTTTCTTT
TRBV3-1/TRBV3-2	15	TRBD2	TRBJ2-7	NA	CASSQTSGSSYEQYF	TGTGCCAGCAGCCAGACTAGCGGGAGCTCCTACGAGCAGTACTTC
TRBV5-1	15	TRBD1	TRBJ2-5	NA	CASSPGTVQQETQYF	TGCGCCAGCAGCCCGGGGACAGTGCAGCAAGAGACCCAGTACTTC
TRBV5-8	13	NA	TRBJ2-7	NA	CASSLGILDEQYF	TGTGCCAGCAGCCTCGGGATTTTAGACGAGCAGTACTTC
TRBV1	14	NA	TRBJ1-6	NA	CTSSHPRRDSPLHF	TGCACCAGCAGCCACCCGAGGCGGGATTCACCCCTCCACTTT
TRBV7-9	14	NA	TRBJ2-2	once	CASRAVPDTGELFF	TGTGCCAGCAGGGCGGTCCCCGACACCGGGGAGCTGTTTTTT
TRBV19	17	TRBD1	TRBJ1-6	once	CASSIVVGGVYNSPLHF	TGTGCCAGTAGTATAGTGGTAGGGGGCGTCTATAATTCACCCCTCCACTTT
TRBV24-1	14	TRBD1	TRBJ1-2	NA	CATSGGQADYGYTF	TGTGCCACCAGTGGCGGACAGGCCGATTATGGCTACACCTTC
TRBV6-5	13	NA	TRBJ1-1	NA	CASRGTLNTEAFF	TGTGCCAGCCGGGGGACTCTGAACACTGAAGCTTTCTTT
TRBV7-9	14	NA	TRBJ1-2	NA	CASSSSRANYGYTF	TGTGCCAGCAGCTCCTCTCGAGCTAACTATGGCTACACCTTC
TRBV4-2	13	NA	TRBJ1-5	NA	CASSQGWDQPQHF	TGTGCCAGCAGCCAGGGGTGGGATCAGCCCCAGCATTTT
TRBV5-6	12	TRBD1	TRBJ2-7	NA	CASRTGTAKQYF	TGTGCCAGCAGGACCGGGACAGCTAAGCAGTACTTC
TRBV18	12	NA	TRBJ2-3	NA	CASSPYTDTQYF	TGTGCCAGCTCACCATACACAGATACGCAGTATTTT
TRBV27	16	NA	TRBJ2-3	NA	CASSSVAASLSDTQYF	TGTGCCAGCAGTTCTGTAGCGGCCTCTTTGTCGGATACGCAGTATTTT
TRBV6-2/TRBV6-3	15	TRBD1	TRBJ1-6	NA	CASSRQGGYNSPLHF	TGTGCCAGCAGTCGACAGGGGGGTTATAATTCACCCCTCCACTTT
TRBV6-1	16	NA	TRBJ2-5	NA	CASSATLGFLQETQYF	TGTGCCAGCAGTGCTACCTTGGGATTCCTACAAGAGACCCAGTACTTC
TRBV25-1	15	TRBD1	TRBJ1-6	NA	CASSDRTGGNSPLHF	TGTGCCAGCAGTGACCGGACAGGGGGCAATTCACCCCTCCACTTT
TRBV24-1	16	NA	TRBJ2-3	NA	CATSDFSRVSTDTQYF	TGTGCCACCAGTGATTTTTCCAGGGTTAGCACAGATACGCAGTATTTT
TRBV19	13	NA	TRBJ2-1	NA	CASSTSWGNEQFF	TGTGCCAGTAGCACGTCCTGGGGCAATGAGCAGTTCTTC
TRBV9	16	TRBD2	TRBJ2-1	NA	CASSVWTSGAYNEQFF	TGTGCCAGCAGCGTATGGACTAGCGGGGCTTACAATGAGCAGTTCTTC
TRBV11-2	13	NA	TRBJ1-5	NA	CASSSRGNQPQHF	TGTGCCAGCAGCTCACGGGGCAATCAGCCCCAGCATTTT
TRBV5-1	17	NA	TRBJ2-3	NA	CASSLHRGWEDTDTQYF	TGCGCCAGCAGCCTACACAGGGGTTGGGAGGACACAGATACGCAGTATTTT
TRBV7-8	17	NA	TRBJ2-5	once	CASSLAQIDSLQGTQYF	TGTGCCAGCAGCTTAGCGCAGATCGACAGCCTACAAGGGACCCAGTACTTC
TRBV7-9	14	NA	TRBJ2-1	once	CASSFSTAYNEQFF	TGTGCCAGCAGCTTCTCGACGGCCTACAATGAGCAGTTCTTC
TRBV2	16	NA	TRBJ1-6	NA	CASSAAGRLYNSPLHF	TGTGCCAGCAGTGCAGCCGGACGGCTCTATAATTCACCCCTCCACTTT
TRBV12-5	16	NA	TRBJ1-2	once	CASGLVGKGQSYGYTF	TGTGCTAGTGGTTTGGTAGGGAAAGGGCAGAGCTATGGCTACACCTTC
TRBV18	14	TRBD1	TRBJ2-5	NA	CASSGTGDRETQYF	TGTGCCAGCTCAGGGACAGGGGACCGAGAGACCCAGTACTTC
TRBV30	12	NA	TRBJ1-2	NA	CASRREEYGYTF	TGTGCCTCGCGTAGAGAGGAGTATGGCTACACCTTC
TRBV3-1/TRBV3-2	16	NA	TRBJ2-2	NA	CASSQEGRGNTGELFF	TGTGCCAGCAGCCAAGAGGGACGGGGGAACACCGGGGAGCTGTTTTTT
TRBV5-6	14	NA	TRBJ1-2	NA	CASSLAGVNYGYTF	TGTGCCAGCAGCTTGGCAGGGGTCAACTATGGCTACACCTTC
TRBV24-1	14	NA	TRBJ1-2	NA	CATSDAGLNLGYTF	TGTGCCACCAGTGATGCGGGACTGAACCTCGGCTACACCTTC
TRBV11-2	14	NA	TRBJ1-1	NA	CASQKRGVDTEAFF	TGTGCCAGCCAGAAGAGGGGGGTAGACACTGAAGCTTTCTTT
TRBV5-1	16	NA	TRBJ1-2	NA	CASSLGGVARRGGYTF	TGCGCCAGCAGCTTGGGTGGGGTGGCACGGCGAGGGGGCTACACCTTC
TRBV18	16	NA	TRBJ2-1	NA	CASSPQDPGAYNEQFF	TGTGCCAGCTCACCCCAGGATCCGGGGGCCTACAATGAGCAGTTCTTC
TRBV7-3	14	NA	TRBJ2-3	NA	CASSLGGAEYTQYF	TGTGCCAGCAGCTTAGGGGGGGCCGAGTATACGCAGTATTTT
TRBV28	14	TRBD1	TRBJ1-6	once	CASSTSGGGTPLHF	TGTGCCAGCAGCACGTCAGGGGGAGGAACACCCCTCCACTTT
TRBV5-1	18	TRBD1	TRBJ1-2	NA	CASSKQSSGGLANYGYTF	TGCGCCAGCAGCAAACAATCATCAGGGGGTCTCGCTAACTATGGCTACACCTTC
TRBV2	14	TRBD1	TRBJ2-1	once	CASSPWTGNNEQFF	TGTGCCAGCAGTCCCTGGACAGGGAACAATGAGCAGTTCTTC
TRBV12-3/TRBV12-4	12	NA	TRBJ1-5	NA	CASSPGDQPQHF	TGTGCCAGCAGCCCTGGGGATCAGCCCCAGCATTTT
TRBV11-3	13	TRBD1	TRBJ1-2	NA	CASSNRGRDGYTF	TGTGCCAGCAGCAACAGGGGGCGGGATGGCTACACCTTC
TRBV6-5	15	TRBD1	TRBJ1-2	NA	CASSYYPGGNYGYTF	TGTGCCAGCAGTTACTATCCAGGGGGAAACTATGGCTACACCTTC
TRBV5-6	14	TRBD1	TRBJ1-2	NA	CASSFQQGNYGYTF	TGTGCCAGCAGCTTTCAACAGGGGAACTATGGCTACACCTTC
TRBV2	14	NA	TRBJ1-6	NA	CASSVIRDGSPLHF	TGTGCCAGCAGTGTTATCAGGGATGGATCACCCCTCCACTTT
TRBV7-8	12	NA	TRBJ2-7	NA	CASRGSWYEQYF	TGTGCCAGCAGGGGGTCCTGGTACGAGCAGTACTTC
TRBV9	15	TRBD1	TRBJ2-1	NA	CASSAGTGYYNEQFF	TGTGCCAGCAGCGCCGGGACAGGGTATTACAATGAGCAGTTCTTC
TRBV4-1	19	TRBD2	TRBJ2-4	NA	CASSQEGLAGGISKNIQYF	TGCGCCAGCAGCCAAGAGGGACTAGCGGGGGGTATTTCCAAAAACATTCAGTACTTC
TRBV18	14	TRBD1	TRBJ2-7	NA	CASSSGQGEYEQYF	TGTGCCAGCTCATCGGGACAGGGAGAATACGAGCAGTACTTC
TRBV4-1	22	TRBD1	TRBJ2-6	NA	CASSQEIQGQGRLSSGANVLTF	TGCGCCAGCAGCCAAGAAATACAGGGACAGGGAAGACTTAGCTCTGGGGCCAACGTCCTGACTTTC
TRBV6-2/TRBV6-3	19	NA	TRBJ2-2	NA	CASSYGIGRPSFRAGELFF	TGTGCCAGCAGTTACGGGATCGGGCGGCCCAGTTTCAGAGCCGGGGAGCTGTTTTTT